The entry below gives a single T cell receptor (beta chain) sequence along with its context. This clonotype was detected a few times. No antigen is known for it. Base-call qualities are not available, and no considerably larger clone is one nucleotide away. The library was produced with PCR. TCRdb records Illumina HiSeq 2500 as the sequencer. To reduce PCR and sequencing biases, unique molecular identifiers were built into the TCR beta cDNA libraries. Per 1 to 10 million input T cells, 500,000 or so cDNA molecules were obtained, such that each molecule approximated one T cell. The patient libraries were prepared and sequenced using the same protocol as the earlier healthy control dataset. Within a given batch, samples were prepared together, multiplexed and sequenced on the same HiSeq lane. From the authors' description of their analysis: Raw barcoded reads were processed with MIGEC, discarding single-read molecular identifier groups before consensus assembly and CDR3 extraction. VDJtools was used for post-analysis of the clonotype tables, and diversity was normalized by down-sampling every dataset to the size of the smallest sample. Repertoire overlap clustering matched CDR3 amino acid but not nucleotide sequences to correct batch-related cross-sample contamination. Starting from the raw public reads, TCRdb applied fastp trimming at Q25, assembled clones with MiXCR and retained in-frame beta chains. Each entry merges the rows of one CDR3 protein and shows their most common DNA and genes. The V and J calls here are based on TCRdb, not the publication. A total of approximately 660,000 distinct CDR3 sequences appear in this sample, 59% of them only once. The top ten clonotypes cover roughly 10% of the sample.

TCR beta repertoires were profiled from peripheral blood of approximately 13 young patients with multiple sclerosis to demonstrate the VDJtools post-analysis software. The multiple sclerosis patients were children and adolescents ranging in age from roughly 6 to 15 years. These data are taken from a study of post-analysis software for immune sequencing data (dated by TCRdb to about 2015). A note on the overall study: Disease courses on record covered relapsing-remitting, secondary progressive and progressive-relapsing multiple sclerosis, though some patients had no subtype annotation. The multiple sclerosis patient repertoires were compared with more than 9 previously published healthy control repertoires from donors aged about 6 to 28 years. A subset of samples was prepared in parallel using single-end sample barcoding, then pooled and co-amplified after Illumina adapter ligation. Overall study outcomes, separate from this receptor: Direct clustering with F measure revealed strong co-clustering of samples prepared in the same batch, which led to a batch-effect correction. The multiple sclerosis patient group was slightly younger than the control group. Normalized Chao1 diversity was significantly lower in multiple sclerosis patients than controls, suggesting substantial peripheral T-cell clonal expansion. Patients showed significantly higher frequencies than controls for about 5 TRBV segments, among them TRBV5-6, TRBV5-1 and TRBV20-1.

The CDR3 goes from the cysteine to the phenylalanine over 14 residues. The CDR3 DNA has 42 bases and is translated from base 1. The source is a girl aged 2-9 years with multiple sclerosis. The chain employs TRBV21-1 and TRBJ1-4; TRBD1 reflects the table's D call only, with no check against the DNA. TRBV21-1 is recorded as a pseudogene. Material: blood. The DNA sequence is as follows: TGTGCCAGCAGCACTCAGGGGGCGCCCGAAAAACTGTTTTTT. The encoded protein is CASSTQGAPEKLFF.